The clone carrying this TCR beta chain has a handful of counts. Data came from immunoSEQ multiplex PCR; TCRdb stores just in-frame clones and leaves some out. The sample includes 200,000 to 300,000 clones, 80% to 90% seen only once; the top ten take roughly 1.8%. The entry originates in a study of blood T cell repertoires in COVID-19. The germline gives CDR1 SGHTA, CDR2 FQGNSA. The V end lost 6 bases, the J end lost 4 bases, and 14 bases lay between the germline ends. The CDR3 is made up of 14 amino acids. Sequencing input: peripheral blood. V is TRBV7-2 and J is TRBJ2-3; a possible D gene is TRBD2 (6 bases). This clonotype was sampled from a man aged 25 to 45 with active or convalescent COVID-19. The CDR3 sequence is CASSLKTRSDTQYF. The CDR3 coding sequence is TGTGCCAGCAGTCTTAAGACTAGATCAGATACGCAGTATTTT.